This T cell receptor (beta chain) emerged from a study of blood T cell repertoires in COVID-19. Study at large: Samples came from the United States, Italy and Spain, spanning acute and convalescent COVID-19. The analysed material was cDNA or gDNA that came from T cells, B-cell-depleted T cells, or PBMCs.

Original methodology: Reference gene primer amplification yielded estimated nucleated cell counts. Clones were read by immunoSEQ multiplex PCR, and TCRdb kept only the in-frame ones, dropping some. The V and J calls and clone size were taken over from that table, and D and trimming were inferred from the DNA. The profile shows some 240,000 clones, less than 90% of them singletons. CDR1 and CDR2 from the germline V gene are SGHTA and FQGTGA. V lost 6 bases to trimming and J lost 3 bases, with 12 bases between them. This CDR3 has 13 amino acids. The J gene is TRBJ2-7, the V gene TRBV7-3, with D possibly matching TRBD1 (7 bases). Input material: peripheral blood. The TCR sequence derives from a woman between 40 and 50 years old who had recovered from COVID-19. CDR3 in amino acids: CASSRQGGYEQYF. CDR3 nucleotides: TGTGCCAGCAGTCGACAGGGAGGCTACGAGCAGTACTTC.